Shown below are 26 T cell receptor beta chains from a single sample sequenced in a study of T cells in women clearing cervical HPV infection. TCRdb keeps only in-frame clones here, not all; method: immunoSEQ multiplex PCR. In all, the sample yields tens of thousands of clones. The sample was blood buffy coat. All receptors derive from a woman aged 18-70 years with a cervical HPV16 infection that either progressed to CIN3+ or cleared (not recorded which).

Incomplete CDR3 DNA: TGTGCCAGTAGCCCCGTCCCAAGGGGGGGGAACACTGAA. This sequence encodes CASSPVPRGGNTE. The full CDR3 protein is CASSPVPRGGNTEAFF. The chain recombines TRBV19 with TRBJ1-1, with D tentatively TRBD1 (6 bases). With the read ending 3 residues before the CDR3 end, the germline J gene is used to fill in that end. CDR1 and CDR2 from the germline V gene are LNHDA and SQIVND (reference sequence). The CDR3 sequence is 16 residues long. Between the trimmed V and J ends, which lost 6 bases and 1 base, there was a span of 18 bases.

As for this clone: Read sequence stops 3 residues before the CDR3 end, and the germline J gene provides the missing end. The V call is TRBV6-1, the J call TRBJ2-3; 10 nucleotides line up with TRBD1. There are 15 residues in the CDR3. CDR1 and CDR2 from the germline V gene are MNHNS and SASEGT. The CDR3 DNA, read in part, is TGTGCCAGCAGTGTACAGACAGGGGGCGGGGAGACG. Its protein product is CASSVQTGGGET. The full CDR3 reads CASSVQTGGGETQYF.

CDR3 loop: CASSLRAGQETQYF. CDR3 DNA, as far as it was read: TGTGCCAGCAGCCTACGAGCAGGCCAAGAGACG. The chain employs TRBV7-2 and TRBJ2-3, with unresolved D. Read data end 3 residues before the CDR3 end; the end is taken from the germline J gene. The germline V gene has CDR1 SGHTA and CDR2 FQGNSA. The CDR3 extends over 14 amino acids.

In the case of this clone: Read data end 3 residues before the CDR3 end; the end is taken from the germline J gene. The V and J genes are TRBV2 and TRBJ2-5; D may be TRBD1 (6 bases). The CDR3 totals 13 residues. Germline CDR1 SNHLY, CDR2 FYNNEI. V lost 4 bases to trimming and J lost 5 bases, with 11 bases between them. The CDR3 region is CASSVWGPETQYF. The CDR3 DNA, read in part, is TGTGCCAGCAGTGTATGGGGGCCTGAGACC.

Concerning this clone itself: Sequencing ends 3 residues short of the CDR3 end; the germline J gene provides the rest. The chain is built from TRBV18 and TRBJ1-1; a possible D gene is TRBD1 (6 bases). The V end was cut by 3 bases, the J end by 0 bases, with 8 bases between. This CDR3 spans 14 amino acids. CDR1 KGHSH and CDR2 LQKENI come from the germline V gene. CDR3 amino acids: CASSPTGLNTEAFF. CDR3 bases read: TGTGCCAGCTCACCTACAGGGCTGAACACTGAA.

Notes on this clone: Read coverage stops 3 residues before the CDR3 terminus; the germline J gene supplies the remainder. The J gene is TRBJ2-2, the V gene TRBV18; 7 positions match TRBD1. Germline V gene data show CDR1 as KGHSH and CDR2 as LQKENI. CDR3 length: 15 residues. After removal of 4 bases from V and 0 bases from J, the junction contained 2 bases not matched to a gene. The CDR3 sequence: CASSLDRANTGELFF. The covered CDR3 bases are TGTGCCAGCTCACTCGACAGGGCGAACACCGGGGAG.

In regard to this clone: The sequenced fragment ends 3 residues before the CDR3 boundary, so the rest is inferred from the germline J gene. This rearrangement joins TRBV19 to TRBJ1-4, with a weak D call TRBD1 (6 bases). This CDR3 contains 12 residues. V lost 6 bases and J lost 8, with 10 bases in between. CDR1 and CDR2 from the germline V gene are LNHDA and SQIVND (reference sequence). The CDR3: CASSGRGEKLFF. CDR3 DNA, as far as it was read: TGTGCCAGTAGCGGCAGGGGAGAAAAA.

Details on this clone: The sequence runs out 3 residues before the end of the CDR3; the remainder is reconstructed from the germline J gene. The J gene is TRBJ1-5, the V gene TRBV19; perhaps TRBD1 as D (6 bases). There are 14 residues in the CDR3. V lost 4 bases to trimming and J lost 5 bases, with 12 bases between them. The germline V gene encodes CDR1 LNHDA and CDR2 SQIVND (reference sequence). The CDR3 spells CASSTRDKYQPQHF. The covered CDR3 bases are TGTGCCAGTAGTACCCGGGACAAATATCAGCCC.

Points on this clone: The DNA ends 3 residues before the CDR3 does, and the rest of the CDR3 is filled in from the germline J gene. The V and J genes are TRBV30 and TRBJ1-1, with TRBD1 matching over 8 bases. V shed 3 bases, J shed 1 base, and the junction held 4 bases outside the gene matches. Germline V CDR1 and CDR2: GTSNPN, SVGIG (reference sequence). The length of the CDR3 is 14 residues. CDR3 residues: CAWRKQGGNTEAFF. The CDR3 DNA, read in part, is TGTGCCTGGAGAAAACAGGGGGGGAACACTGAA.

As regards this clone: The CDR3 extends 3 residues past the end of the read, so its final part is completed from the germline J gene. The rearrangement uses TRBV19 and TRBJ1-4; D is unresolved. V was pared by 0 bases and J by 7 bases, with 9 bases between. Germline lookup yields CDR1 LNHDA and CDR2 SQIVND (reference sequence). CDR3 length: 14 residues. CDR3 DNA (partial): TGTGCCAGTAGTATAGACTGGGCACCTGAAAAA. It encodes CASSIDWAPEK. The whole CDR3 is CASSIDWAPEKLFF.

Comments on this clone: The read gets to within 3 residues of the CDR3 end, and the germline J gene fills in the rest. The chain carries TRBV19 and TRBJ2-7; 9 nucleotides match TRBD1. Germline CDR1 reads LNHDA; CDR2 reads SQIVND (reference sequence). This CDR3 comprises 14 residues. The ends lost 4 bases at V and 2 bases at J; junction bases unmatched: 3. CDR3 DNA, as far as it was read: TGTGCCAGTAGTAGCAGGACAGGGGCCTACGAG. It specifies CASSSRTGAYE. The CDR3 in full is CASSSRTGAYEQYF.

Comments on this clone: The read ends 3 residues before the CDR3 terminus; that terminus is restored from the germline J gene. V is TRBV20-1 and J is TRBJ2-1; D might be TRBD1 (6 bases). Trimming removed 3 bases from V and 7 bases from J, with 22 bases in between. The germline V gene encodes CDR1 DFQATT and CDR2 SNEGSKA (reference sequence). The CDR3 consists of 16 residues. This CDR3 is CSASGAWGRGGNEQFF. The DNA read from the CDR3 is TGCAGTGCTAGCGGAGCGTGGGGGCGCGGTGGTAATGAG.

The CDR3 bases that were read are TGTGCCAGCAGTTATAGCGGGGGGAATGGGGGCGAG. Translated, it gives CASSYSGGNGGE. The full CDR3 is CASSYSGGNGGEQYF. The chain links TRBV2 to TRBJ2-7; 10 bases match TRBD2. The read ends 3 residues early relative to the CDR3; the germline J gene fills the gap. Germline trimming cut 5 bases from V and 6 bases from J; bases unmatched to any gene: 10. The CDR3 covers 15 residues. CDR1 and CDR2 from the germline V gene are SNHLY and FYNNEI.

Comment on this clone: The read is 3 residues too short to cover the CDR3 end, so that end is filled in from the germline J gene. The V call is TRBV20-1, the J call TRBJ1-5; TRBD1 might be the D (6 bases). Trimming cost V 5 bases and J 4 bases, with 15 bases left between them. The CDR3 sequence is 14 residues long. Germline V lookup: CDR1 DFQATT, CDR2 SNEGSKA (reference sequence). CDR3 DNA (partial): TGCAGTGCTTACCACAGGGTCGGAAATCAGCCC. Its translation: CSAYHRVGNQP. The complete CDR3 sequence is CSAYHRVGNQPQHF.

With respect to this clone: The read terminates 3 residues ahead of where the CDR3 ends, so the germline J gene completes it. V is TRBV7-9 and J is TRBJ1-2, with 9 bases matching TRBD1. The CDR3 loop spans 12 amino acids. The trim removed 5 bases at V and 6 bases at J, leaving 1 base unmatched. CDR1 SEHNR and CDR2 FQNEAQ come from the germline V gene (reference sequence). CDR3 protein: CASSRTGDGYTF. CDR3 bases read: TGTGCCAGCAGCCGGACAGGGGATGGC.

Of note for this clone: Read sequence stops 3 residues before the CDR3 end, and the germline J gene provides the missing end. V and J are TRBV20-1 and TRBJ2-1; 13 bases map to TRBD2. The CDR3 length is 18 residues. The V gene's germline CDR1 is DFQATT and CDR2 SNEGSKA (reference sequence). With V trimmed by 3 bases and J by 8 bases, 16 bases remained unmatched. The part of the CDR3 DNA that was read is TGCAGTGCTAGTAGTGGGGGGCCTGGACTAGCGGGGGCATATGAG. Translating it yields CSASSGGPGLAGAYE. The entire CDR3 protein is CSASSGGPGLAGAYEQFF.

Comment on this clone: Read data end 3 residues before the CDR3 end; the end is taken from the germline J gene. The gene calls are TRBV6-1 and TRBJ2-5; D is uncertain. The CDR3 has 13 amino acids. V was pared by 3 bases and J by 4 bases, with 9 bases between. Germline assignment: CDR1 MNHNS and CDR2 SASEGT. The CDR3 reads CASSDGPRETQYF. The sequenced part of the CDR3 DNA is TGTGCCAGCAGTGATGGGCCAAGAGAGACC.

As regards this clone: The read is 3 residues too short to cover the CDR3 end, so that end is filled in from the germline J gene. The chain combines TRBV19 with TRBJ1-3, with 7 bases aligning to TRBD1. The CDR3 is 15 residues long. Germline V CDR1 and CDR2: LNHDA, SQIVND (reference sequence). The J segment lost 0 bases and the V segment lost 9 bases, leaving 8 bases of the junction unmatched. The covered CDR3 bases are TGTGCCAGCGATTATACAGGGGCCTCTGGAAACACC. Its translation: CASDYTGASGNT. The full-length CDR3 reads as CASDYTGASGNTIYF.

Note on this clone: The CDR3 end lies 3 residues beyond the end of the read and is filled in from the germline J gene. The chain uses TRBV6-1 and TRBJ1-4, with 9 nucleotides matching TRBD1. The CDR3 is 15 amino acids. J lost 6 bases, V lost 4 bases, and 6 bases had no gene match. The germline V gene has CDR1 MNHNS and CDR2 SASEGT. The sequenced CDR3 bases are TGTGCCAGCAGTGTTACAGGGGGCGGGGATGAAAAA. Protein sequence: CASSVTGGGDEK. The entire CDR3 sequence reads CASSVTGGGDEKLFF.

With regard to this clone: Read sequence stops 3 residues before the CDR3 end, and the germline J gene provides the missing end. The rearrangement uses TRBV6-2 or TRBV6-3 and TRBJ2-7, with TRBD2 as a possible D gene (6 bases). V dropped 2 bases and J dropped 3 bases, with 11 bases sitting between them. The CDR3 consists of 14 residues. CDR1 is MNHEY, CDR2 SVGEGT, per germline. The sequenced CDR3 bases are TGTGCCAGCAGTTACACGGCGGGAAGCTACGAG. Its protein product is CASSYTAGSYE. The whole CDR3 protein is CASSYTAGSYEQYF.

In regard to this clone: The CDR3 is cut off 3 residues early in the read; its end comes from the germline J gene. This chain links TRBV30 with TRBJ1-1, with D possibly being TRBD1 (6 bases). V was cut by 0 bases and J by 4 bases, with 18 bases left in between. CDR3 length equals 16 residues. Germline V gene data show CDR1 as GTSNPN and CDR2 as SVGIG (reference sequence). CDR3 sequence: CAWSVLSRGSSTEAFF. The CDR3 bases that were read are TGTGCCTGGAGTGTACTATCCAGGGGATCGAGCACTGAA. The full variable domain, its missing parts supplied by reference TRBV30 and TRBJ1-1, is SQTIHQWPATLVQPVGSPLSLECTVEGTSNPNLYWYRQAAGRGLQLLFYSVGIGQISSEVPQNLSASRPQDRQFILSSKKLLLSDSGFYLCAWSVLSRGSSTEAFFGQGTRLTVV.

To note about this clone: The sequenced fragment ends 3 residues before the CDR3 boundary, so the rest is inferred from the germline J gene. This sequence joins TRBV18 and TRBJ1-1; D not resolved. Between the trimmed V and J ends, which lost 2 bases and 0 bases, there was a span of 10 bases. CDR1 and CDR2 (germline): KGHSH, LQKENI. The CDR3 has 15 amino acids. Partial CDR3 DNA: TGTGCCAGCTCACCAAAAGGCGGATTGAACACTGAA. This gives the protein CASSPKGGLNTE. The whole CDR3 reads CASSPKGGLNTEAFF.

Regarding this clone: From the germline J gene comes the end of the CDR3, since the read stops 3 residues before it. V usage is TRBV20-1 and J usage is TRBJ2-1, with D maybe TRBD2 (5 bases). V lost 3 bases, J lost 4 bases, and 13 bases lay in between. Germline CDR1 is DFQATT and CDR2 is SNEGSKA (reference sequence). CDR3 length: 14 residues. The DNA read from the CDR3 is TGCAGTGCTAGGAGCGGCAGTCCTTACAATGAG. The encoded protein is CSARSGSPYNE. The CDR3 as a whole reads CSARSGSPYNEQFF.

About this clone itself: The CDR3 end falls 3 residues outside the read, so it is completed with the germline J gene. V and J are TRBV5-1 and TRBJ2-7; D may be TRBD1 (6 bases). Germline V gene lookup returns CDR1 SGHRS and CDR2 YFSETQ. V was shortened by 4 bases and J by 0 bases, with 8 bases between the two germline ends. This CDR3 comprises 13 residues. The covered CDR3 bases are TGCGCCAGCAGCGGACAGAACTCCTACGAG. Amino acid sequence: CASSGQNSYE. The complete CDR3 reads CASSGQNSYEQYF.

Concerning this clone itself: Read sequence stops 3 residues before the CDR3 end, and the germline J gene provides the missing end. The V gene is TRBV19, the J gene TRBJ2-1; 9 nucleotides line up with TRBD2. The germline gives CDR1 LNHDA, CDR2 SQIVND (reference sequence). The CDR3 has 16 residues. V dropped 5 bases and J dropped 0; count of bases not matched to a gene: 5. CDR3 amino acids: CASSRYSGGSYNEQFF. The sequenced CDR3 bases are TGTGCCAGTAGTCGGTATAGCGGGGGCTCCTACAATGAG.

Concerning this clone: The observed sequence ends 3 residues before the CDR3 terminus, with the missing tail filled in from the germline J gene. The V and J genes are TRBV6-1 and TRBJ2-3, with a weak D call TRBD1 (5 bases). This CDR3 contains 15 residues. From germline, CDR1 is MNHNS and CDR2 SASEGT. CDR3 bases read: TGTGCCAGCAGTGATAGATACAGGAGCCAAGAGACG. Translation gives CASSDRYRSQET. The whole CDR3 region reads CASSDRYRSQETQYF.